What follows are 27 T cell receptor beta chains derived from one specimen sequenced in a study of blood T cell repertoires in COVID-19. Only in-frame clones appear in the TCRdb table, and some are missing; sequencing was by immunoSEQ multiplex PCR. The data contain more than 85,000 clones, about 85% of them seen just once; the ten biggest clones take up approximately 13%. The sequencing input was peripheral blood. The receptors were gathered from a human donor in a cohort sampled during active COVID-19.

V usage is TRBV9 and J usage is TRBJ1-3; 11 nucleotides agree with TRBD1. In germline, CDR1 is SGDLS, CDR2 YYNGEE. The J segment lost 7 bases and the V segment lost 4 bases, leaving 4 bases of the junction unmatched. The CDR3 runs to 14 residues. CDR3 sequence (DNA): TGTGCCAGCAGCCTTGGGACAGGGGGTAACACCATATATTTT. This encodes CASSLGTGGNTIYF.

This clone was counted once. The rearrangement uses TRBV7-9 and TRBJ1-1, with TRBD1 matching over 7 bases. The trim removed 6 bases at V and 3 bases at J, leaving 4 bases unmatched. This CDR3 contains 13 residues. Germline-derived CDR1 and CDR2 are SEHNR and FQNEAQ (reference sequence). The CDR3 nucleotides are TGTGCCAGCAGTTTCGACAGGGACACTGAAGCTTTCTTT. Its translation: CASSFDRDTEAFF.

The count of this clone is one. The chain has TRBV4-3 and TRBJ2-5; tentatively, D is TRBD2 (7 bases). V was clipped by 0 bases and J by 7 bases, with 18 bases between them. The CDR3 is 16 amino acids. Germline-derived CDR1 and CDR2 are LGHNA and YSLEER. CDR3 nucleotides: TGCGCCAGCAGCCAAGATGCCGGGGGCCCGGGAGGGACCCAGTACTTC. It translates to CASSQDAGGPGGTQYF.

The rearrangement links TRBV29-1 to TRBJ2-2; 9 nucleotides align to TRBD2. The J segment lost 4 bases and the V segment lost 4 bases, leaving 7 bases of the junction unmatched. The CDR3 spans 15 residues. Germline values: CDR1 SQVTM, CDR2 ANQGSEA. Here the CDR3 reads CSVGSALAGTGELFF. The CDR3 coding sequence is TGCAGCGTTGGGTCGGCACTAGCGGGCACCGGGGAGCTGTTTTTT.

This clone was recorded only once. The rearrangement joins TRBV5-5 to TRBJ2-1; D is possibly TRBD2 (6 bases). Trimming pared 3 bases from V and 4 bases from J, leaving 14 bases between. Germline values: CDR1 SGHKS, CDR2 YYEKEE (reference sequence). This CDR3 has 15 amino acids. CDR3 region: CASSSSWGLYNEQFF. CDR3 DNA: TGTGCCAGCAGCTCGTCGTGGGGACTTTACAATGAGCAGTTCTTC.

This sequence joins TRBV7-9 and TRBJ2-7; 7 bases agree with TRBD1. Per germline, CDR1 SEHNR and CDR2 FQNEAQ (reference sequence). The trim removed 4 bases at V and 4 bases at J, leaving 10 bases unmatched. The CDR3 is 15 residues long. The DNA for the CDR3 is TGTGCCAGCAGCTCCCCCGGGACAGAGGAATACGAGCAGTACTTC. Its protein is CASSSPGTEEYEQYF.

The chain has TRBV5-6 and TRBJ1-5; a weak D match, TRBD1 (6 bases). CDR1 is SGHDT, CDR2 YYEEEE, per germline. The ends were cut back, 4 bases at V and 2 bases at J, with 13 bases in the middle. CDR3 length: 15 residues. CDR3 residues: CASSLGAGGNQPQHF. CDR3 DNA sequence: TGTGCCAGCAGCCTGGGGGCGGGGGGCAATCAGCCCCAGCATTTT.

This chain links TRBV18 with TRBJ1-5; TRBD1 is a possible D gene (5 bases). Trimming removed 6 bases from V and 5 bases from J, with 11 bases in between. Germline CDR1 KGHSH, CDR2 LQKENI. The CDR3 contains 13 residues. The CDR3 is CASSLGADQPQHF. In nucleotides, the CDR3 is TGTGCCAGCTCCCTTGGGGCAGATCAGCCCCAGCATTTT.

The rearrangement uses TRBV24-1 and TRBJ2-1, with 9 bases identical to TRBD1. Trimming took 4 bases from V and 0 from J; bases not matched to a gene: 6. The CDR3 sequence is 17 residues long. Looked up from germline, CDR1 is KGHDR and CDR2 is SFDVKD. The CDR3 DNA reads as TGTGCCACCAGTGACCGGACAGGGGCCGGCTCCTACAATGAGCAGTTCTTC. Protein product: CATSDRTGAGSYNEQFF.

The chain employs TRBV28 and TRBJ1-2; D might be TRBD1 (5 bases). With 4 bases removed from V and 8 bases from J, the gap between germline ends came to 20 bases. This CDR3 spans 15 amino acids. Per the germline V gene, CDR1 is MDHEN and CDR2 is SYDVKM. CDR3 sequence: CASSSPEGPGRGYTF. The CDR3 DNA reads as TGTGCCAGCAGTTCCCCCGAGGGACCCGGGAGGGGCTACACCTTC.

The chain has TRBV7-2 and TRBJ2-7, with 16 nucleotides matching TRBD2. CDR1 is SGHTA, CDR2 FQGNSA, per germline. The CDR3 runs to 15 residues. V dropped 8 bases and J dropped 5; count of bases not matched to a gene: 6. CDR3 loop: CASLGTSGRAHEQYF. CDR3 DNA: TGTGCCAGCCTAGGGACTAGCGGGAGGGCCCACGAGCAGTACTTC.

The V and J genes are TRBV3-1 (or the pseudogene TRBV3-2) and TRBJ2-1; 12 bases map to TRBD2. The J segment lost 10 bases and the V segment lost 4 bases, leaving 8 bases of the junction unmatched. The CDR3 totals 15 residues. Germline V gives CDR1 LGHDT, CDR2 YNNKEL (reference sequence). The CDR3 here is CASSPTSGGSEEQFF. The CDR3 DNA reads as TGTGCCAGCAGCCCAACTAGCGGGGGGTCTGAGGAGCAGTTCTTC.

The chain is built from TRBV9 and TRBJ2-7; TRBD1 agrees at 8 bases. Germline V lookup: CDR1 SGDLS, CDR2 YYNGEE. J gave up 6 bases and V 4 bases, and 6 bases lay outside the gene matches. The CDR3 has 13 residues. This CDR3 is CASSTYDRGEQYF. The CDR3 DNA reads TGTGCCAGCAGCACCTACGACAGGGGCGAGCAGTACTTC.

This clone was counted at least ten times. The rearrangement uses TRBV7-9 and TRBJ1-2, with D possibly matching TRBD1 (5 bases). This CDR3 has 12 amino acids. Looked up from germline, CDR1 is SEHNR and CDR2 is FQNEAQ (reference sequence). Deletions cut 6 bases from V and 11 bases from J, with 16 bases between. As DNA, the CDR3 is TGTGCCAGCAGGGGCCGGGGGACGAGATACACCTTC. Translating it yields CASRGRGTRYTF.

The chain recombines TRBV28 with TRBJ2-2; D uncertain. V lost 3 bases to trimming and J lost 6 bases, with 8 bases between them. The CDR3 runs 13 residues. CDR1 and CDR2 (germline): MDHEN, SYDVKM. As DNA, the CDR3 is TGTGCCAGCAGTTTGTTCTCCCCCGGGGAGCTGTTTTTT. Encoded protein: CASSLFSPGELFF.

The J gene is TRBJ1-6, the V gene TRBV4-1, with a tentative D call TRBD1 (5 bases). This CDR3 is built from 15 residues. Germline V gene sequence: CDR1 MGHRA, CDR2 YSYEKL. The V end was cut by 4 bases, the J end by 4 bases, with 11 bases between. The CDR3 loop reads CASSPSGGYNSPLHF. The CDR3 region has the DNA TGCGCCAGCAGCCCGAGCGGGGGTTATAATTCACCCCTCCACTTT.

As DNA, the CDR3 is TGTGCCAGTAGTCATGGACAGGGTTATGGCTACACCTTC. Its translation is CASSHGQGYGYTF. The J gene is TRBJ1-2, the V gene TRBV19; 8 bases map to TRBD1. CDR1 and CDR2 (germline): LNHDA, SQIVND (reference sequence). The CDR3 is 13 residues long. Losses at the gene ends were 5 bases for V and 5 bases for J; bases not matched to a gene: 4.

This clone was seen a handful of times. Other DNA sequences in this specimen translate into the identical CDR3. The chain recombines TRBV5-1 with TRBJ1-3; D ambiguous. The germline gives CDR1 SGHRS, CDR2 YFSETQ. The CDR3 runs to 15 residues. V gave up 0 bases and J gave up 0 bases, with 7 bases separating them. CDR3 nucleotides: TGCGCCAGCAGCTTGGAAGGAGGCTCTGGAAACACCATATATTTT. Encoded protein: CASSLEGGSGNTIYF.

The chain is built from TRBV4-3 and TRBJ2-6; 8 nucleotides line up with TRBD1. Germline V gene data show CDR1 as LGHNA and CDR2 as YSLEER. The CDR3 has 17 amino acids. V dropped 2 bases and J dropped 2; count of bases not matched to a gene: 5. The CDR3 sequence is CASSQTTGEAGANVLTF. The CDR3 bases are TGCGCCAGCAGCCAAACGACAGGGGAGGCTGGGGCCAACGTCCTGACTTTC.

This rearrangement joins TRBV4-1 to TRBJ1-2; D remains unclear. The CDR3 is made up of 15 amino acids. Germline CDR1 is MGHRA and CDR2 is YSYEKL. V lost 1 base, J lost 7 bases, and 16 bases lay in between. CDR3 loop: CASSQVGMGGLGYTF. The CDR3 coding sequence is TGCGCCAGCAGCCAAGTAGGAATGGGAGGGCTTGGCTACACCTTC.

V gene TRBV6-5 combines with J gene TRBJ1-4; perhaps TRBD1 as D (6 bases). Germline CDR1 and CDR2: MNHEY and SVGAGI. V was pared by 4 bases and J by 5 bases, with 8 bases between. The CDR3 sequence is 13 residues long. CDR3 loop: CASSWTVNEKLFF. The CDR3 DNA follows: TGTGCCAGCAGTTGGACAGTAAATGAAAAACTGTTTTTT.

The chain joins TRBV3-1 (or the pseudogene TRBV3-2) to TRBJ2-1; possible D gene TRBD2, 5 bases. V shed 1 base and J shed 10 bases, with 11 bases lying between them. The CDR3 covers 13 residues. From germline, CDR1 is LGHDT and CDR2 YNNKEL (reference sequence). The CDR3 here is CASSQVGRVEQFF. In nucleotides, the CDR3 is TGTGCCAGCAGCCAAGTTGGGCGGGTCGAGCAGTTCTTC.

The chain has TRBV19 and TRBJ1-5, with D perhaps TRBD1 (6 bases). The V gene lost 5 bases and the J gene lost 2 bases, with 22 bases spanning the gap. Germline V gives CDR1 LNHDA, CDR2 SQIVND (reference sequence). The CDR3 spans 18 residues. The CDR3 is CASSSTRHRAKGNQPQHF. The CDR3 nucleotides read TGTGCCAGTAGTTCGACCCGACACAGGGCCAAGGGCAATCAGCCCCAGCATTTT.

This clone was picked up a small number of times. The chain recombines TRBV10-3 with TRBJ2-7; 8 nucleotides align to TRBD1. This CDR3 contains 18 residues. Per the germline V gene, CDR1 is ENHRY and CDR2 is SYGVKD. V lost 3 bases and J lost 1; bases outside the gene matches: 14. The DNA for the CDR3 is TGTGCCATCAGTGAACCCCTTCAGACAGGGGCGTCGTCCTACGAGCAGTACTTC. It encodes CAISEPLQTGASSYEQYF.

The chain recombines TRBV4-2 with TRBJ2-1, with 10 bases matching TRBD2. With 0 bases clipped from V and 8 bases from J, the junction kept 10 bases outside the gene matches. This CDR3 has 17 amino acids. From germline, CDR1 is LGHNA and CDR2 YNFKEQ. DNA for the CDR3: TGTGCCAGCAGCCAAGAACAAGCGGGGGGGCCGCGAGATGAGCAGTTCTTC. Protein sequence: CASSQEQAGGPRDEQFF.

The V gene is TRBV5-1, the J gene TRBJ2-3, with D possibly being TRBD1 (8 bases). Trimming took 4 bases from V and 4 from J, leaving 22 bases between them. The CDR3 length is 17 residues. CDR1 and CDR2 from the germline V gene are SGHRS and YFSETQ. In DNA, the CDR3 is TGCGCCAGCAGCACAAGACAGGGGATAGCGGGCGCAGATACGCAGTATTTT. Its protein product is CASSTRQGIAGADTQYF.

This rearrangement joins TRBV18 to TRBJ2-2; 8 nucleotides align to TRBD1. Germline CDR1 is KGHSH and CDR2 is LQKENI. V trimming: 0 bases; J trimming: 4 bases; junction bases outside the gene matches: 13. There are 19 residues in the CDR3. The CDR3 sequence is CASSPPARGPNLGTGELFF. The CDR3 nucleotides are TGTGCCAGCTCACCACCGGCCAGGGGGCCGAATTTAGGCACCGGGGAGCTGTTTTTT. Full variable domain (outside the CDR3, taken from reference TRBV18 and TRBJ2-2): NAGVMQNPRHLVRRRGQEARLRCSPMKGHSHVYWYRQLPEEGLKFMVYLQKENIIDESGMPKERFSAEFPKEGPSILRIQQVVRGDSAAYFCASSPPARGPNLGTGELFFGEGSRLTVL.